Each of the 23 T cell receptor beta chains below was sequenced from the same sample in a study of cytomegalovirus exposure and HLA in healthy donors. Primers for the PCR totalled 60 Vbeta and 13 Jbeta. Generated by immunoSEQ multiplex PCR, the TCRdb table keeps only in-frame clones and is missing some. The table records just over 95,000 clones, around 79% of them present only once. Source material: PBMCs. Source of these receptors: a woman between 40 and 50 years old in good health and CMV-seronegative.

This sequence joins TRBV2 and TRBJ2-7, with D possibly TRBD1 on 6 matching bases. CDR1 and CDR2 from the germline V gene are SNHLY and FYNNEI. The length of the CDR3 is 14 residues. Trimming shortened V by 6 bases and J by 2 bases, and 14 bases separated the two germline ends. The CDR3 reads CASRGNRDTYEQYF. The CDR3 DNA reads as TGTGCCAGCAGAGGCAACAGGGACACCTACGAGCAGTACTTC. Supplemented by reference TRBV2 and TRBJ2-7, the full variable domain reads EPEVTQTPSHQVTQMGQEVILRCVPISNHLYFYWYRQILGQKVEFLVSFYNNEISEKSEIFDDQFSVERPDGSNFTLKIRSTKLEDSAMYFCASRGNRDTYEQYFGPGTRLTVT.

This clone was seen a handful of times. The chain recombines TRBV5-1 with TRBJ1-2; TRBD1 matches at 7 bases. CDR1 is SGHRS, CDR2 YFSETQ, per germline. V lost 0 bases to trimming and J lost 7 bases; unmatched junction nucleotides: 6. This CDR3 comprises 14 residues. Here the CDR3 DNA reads TGCGCCAGCAGCTTGGCCCGAGGGACAGTTGGCTACACCTTC. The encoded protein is CASSLARGTVGYTF.

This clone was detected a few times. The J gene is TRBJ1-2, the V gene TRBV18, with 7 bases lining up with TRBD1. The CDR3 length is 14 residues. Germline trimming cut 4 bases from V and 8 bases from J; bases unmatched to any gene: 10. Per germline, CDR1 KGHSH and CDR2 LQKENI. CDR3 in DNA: TGTGCCAGCTCACTACTCGACAGGGATGGAGGCTACACCTTC. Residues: CASSLLDRDGGYTF.

The CDR3 here is CASTLREGTEAFF. CDR3 in DNA: TGTGCCAGCACCCTACGAGAGGGAACTGAAGCTTTCTTT. The chain joins TRBV11-2 to TRBJ1-1; unclear D gene. Trimming pared 7 bases from V and 5 bases from J, leaving 14 bases between. Germline V gives CDR1 SGHAT, CDR2 FQNNGV. The CDR3 is 13 amino acids.

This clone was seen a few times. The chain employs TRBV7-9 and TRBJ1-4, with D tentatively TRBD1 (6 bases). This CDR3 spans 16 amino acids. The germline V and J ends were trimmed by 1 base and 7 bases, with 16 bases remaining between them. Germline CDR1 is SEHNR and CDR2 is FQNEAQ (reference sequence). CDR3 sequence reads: CASSLVRDIRFEKLFF. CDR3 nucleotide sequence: TGTGCCAGCAGCTTAGTGAGGGACATTAGGTTTGAAAAACTGTTTTTT.

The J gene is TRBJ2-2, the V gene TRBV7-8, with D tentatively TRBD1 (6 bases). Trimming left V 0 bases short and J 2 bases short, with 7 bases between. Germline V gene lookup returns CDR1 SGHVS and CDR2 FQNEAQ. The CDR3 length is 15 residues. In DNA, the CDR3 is TGTGCCAGCAGCTTAGCGACAGGAAACACCGGGGAGCTGTTTTTT. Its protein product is CASSLATGNTGELFF.

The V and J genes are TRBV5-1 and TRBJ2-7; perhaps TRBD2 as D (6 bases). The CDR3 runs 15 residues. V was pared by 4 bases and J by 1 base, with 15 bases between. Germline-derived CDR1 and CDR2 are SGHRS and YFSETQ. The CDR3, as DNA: TGCGCCAGCAGCCCCGGGACTTCTAAATCCTACGAGCAGTACTTC. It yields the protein CASSPGTSKSYEQYF. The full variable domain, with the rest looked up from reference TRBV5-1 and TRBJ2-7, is KAGVTQTPRYLIKTRGQQVTLSCSPISGHRSVSWYQQTPGQGLQFLFEYFSETQRNKGNFPGRFSGRQFSNSRSEMNVSTLELGDSALYLCASSPGTSKSYEQYFGPGTRLTVT.

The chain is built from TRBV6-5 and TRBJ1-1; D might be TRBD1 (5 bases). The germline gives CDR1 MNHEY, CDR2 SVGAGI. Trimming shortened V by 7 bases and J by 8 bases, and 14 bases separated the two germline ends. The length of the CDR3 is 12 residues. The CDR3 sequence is CASTHGGTEAFF. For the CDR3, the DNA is TGTGCCAGCACCCACGGAGGGACCGAAGCTTTCTTT.

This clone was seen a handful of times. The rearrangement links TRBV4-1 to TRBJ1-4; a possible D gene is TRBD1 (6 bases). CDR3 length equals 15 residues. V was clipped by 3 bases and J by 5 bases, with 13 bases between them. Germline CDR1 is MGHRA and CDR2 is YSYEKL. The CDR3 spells CASSQGAGRNEKLFF. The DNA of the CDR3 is TGCGCCAGCAGCCAGGGGGCTGGGCGGAATGAAAAACTGTTTTTT.

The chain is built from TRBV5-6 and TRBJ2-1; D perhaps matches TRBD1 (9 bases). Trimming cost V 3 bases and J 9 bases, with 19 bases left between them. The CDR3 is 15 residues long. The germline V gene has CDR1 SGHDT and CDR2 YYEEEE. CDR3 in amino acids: CASSSPGQGLGEQFF. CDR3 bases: TGTGCCAGCAGCTCTCCGGGACAGGGACTAGGTGAGCAGTTCTTC.

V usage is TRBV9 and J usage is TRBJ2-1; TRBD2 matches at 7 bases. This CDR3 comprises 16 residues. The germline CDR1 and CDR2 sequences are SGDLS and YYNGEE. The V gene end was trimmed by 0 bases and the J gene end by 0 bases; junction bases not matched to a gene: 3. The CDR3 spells CASSVAGGPSYNEQFF. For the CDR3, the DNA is TGTGCCAGCAGCGTAGCGGGGGGTCCCTCCTACAATGAGCAGTTCTTC.

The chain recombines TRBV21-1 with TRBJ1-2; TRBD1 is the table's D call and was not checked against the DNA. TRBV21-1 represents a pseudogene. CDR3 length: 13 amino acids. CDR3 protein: CASLGTGDYGYTF. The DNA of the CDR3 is TGTGCCAGCCTCGGGACAGGGGACTATGGCTACACCTTC.

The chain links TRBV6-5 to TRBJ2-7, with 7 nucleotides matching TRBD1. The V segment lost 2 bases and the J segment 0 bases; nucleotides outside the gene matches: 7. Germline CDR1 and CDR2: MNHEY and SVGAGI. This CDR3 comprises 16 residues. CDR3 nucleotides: TGTGCCAGCAGTTACACCCAAAACAGGGGCTCCTACGAGCAGTACTTC. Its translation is CASSYTQNRGSYEQYF.

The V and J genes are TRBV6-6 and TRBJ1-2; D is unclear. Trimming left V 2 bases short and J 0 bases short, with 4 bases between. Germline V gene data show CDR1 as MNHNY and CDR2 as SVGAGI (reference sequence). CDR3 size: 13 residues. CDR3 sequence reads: CASSYTANYGYTF. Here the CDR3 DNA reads TGTGCCAGCAGTTACACAGCTAACTATGGCTACACCTTC.

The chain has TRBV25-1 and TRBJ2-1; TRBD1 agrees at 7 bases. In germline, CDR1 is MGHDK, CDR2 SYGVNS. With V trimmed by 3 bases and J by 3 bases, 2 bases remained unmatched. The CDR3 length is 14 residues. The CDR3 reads CASSDTGDYNEQFF. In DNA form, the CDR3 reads TGTGCCAGCAGTGATACAGGGGACTACAATGAGCAGTTCTTC.

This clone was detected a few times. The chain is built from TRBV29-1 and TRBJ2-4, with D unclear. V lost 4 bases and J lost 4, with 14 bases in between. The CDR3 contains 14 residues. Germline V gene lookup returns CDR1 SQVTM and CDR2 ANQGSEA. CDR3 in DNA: TGCAGCGTTGCGGCCGGATCGACTAAAAACATTCAGTACTTC. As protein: CSVAAGSTKNIQYF. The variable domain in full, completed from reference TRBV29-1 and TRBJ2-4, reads SAVISQKPSRDICQRGTSLTIQCQVDSQVTMMFWYRQQPGQSLTLIATANQGSEATYESGFVIDKFPISRPNLTFSTLTVSNMSPEDSSIYLCSVAAGSTKNIQYFGAGTRLSVL.

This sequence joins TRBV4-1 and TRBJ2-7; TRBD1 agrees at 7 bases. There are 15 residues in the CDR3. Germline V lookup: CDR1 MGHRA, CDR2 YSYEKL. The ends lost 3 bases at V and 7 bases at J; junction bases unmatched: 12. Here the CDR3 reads CASSQTTSGGKEQYF. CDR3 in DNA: TGCGCCAGCAGCCAGACCACCTCAGGGGGAAAAGAGCAGTACTTC.

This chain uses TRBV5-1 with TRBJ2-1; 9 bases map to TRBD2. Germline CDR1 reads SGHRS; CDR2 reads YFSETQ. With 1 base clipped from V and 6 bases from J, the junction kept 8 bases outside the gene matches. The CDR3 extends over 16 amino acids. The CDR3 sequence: CASSLSSLAGSNEQFF. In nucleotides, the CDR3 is TGCGCCAGCAGCTTGAGTTCCCTAGCGGGGAGCAATGAGCAGTTCTTC.

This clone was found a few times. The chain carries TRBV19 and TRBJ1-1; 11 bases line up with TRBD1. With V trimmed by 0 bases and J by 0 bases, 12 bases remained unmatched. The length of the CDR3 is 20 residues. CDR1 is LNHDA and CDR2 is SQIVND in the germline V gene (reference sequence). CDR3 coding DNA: TGTGCCAGTAGTATAGACTGGACAGGGGGCCTTACCTACATGAACACTGAAGCTTTCTTT. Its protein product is CASSIDWTGGLTYMNTEAFF. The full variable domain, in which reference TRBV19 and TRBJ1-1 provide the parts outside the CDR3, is DGGITQSPKYLFRKEGQNVTLSCEQNLNHDAMYWYRQDPGQGLRLIYYSQIVNDFQKGDIAEGYSVSREKKESFPLTVTSAQKNPTAFYLCASSIDWTGGLTYMNTEAFFGQGTRLTVV.

CDR3 sequence (DNA): TGTGCCAGCAGTCTAGGTTACAATGAGCAGTTCTTC. This gives the protein CASSLGYNEQFF. The rearrangement links TRBV2 to TRBJ2-1; D remains unclear. This CDR3 comprises 12 residues. V was cut by 5 bases and J by 4 bases, with 6 bases left in between. In germline, CDR1 is SNHLY, CDR2 FYNNEI.

The CDR3 is CATSRDLDRDCFF. CDR3 sequence (DNA): TGTGCCACCAGCAGAGATTTAGACAGGGATTGTTTCTTC. The chain combines TRBV15 with TRBJ2-1; 7 bases align to TRBD1. Germline V CDR1 and CDR2: LNHNV, YYDKDF (reference sequence). Trimming removed 0 bases from V and 16 bases from J; junction bases left unmatched: 9. The CDR3 has 13 residues. Supplemented by reference TRBV15 and TRBJ2-1, the full variable domain reads DAMVIQNPRYQVTQFGKPVTLSCSQTLNHNVMYWYQQKSSQAPKLLFHYYDKDFNNEADTPDNFQSRRPNTSFCFLDIRSPGLGDTAMYLCATSRDLDRDCFFGPGTRLTVL.

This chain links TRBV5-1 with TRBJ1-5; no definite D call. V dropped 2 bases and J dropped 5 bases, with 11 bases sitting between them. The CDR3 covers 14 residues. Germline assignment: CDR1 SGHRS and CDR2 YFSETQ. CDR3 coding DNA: TGCGCCAGCAGCTTTTTGCGCGAGGATCAGCCCCAGCATTTT. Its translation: CASSFLREDQPQHF.

CDR3 bases: TGTGCCATCAGTGAGACGAAAACCAGGGCTGAAGCTTTCTTT. This sequence encodes CAISETKTRAEAFF. The rearrangement links TRBV10-3 to TRBJ1-1, with D perhaps TRBD1 (5 bases). Germline CDR1 reads ENHRY; CDR2 reads SYGVKD. V was trimmed by 2 bases and J by 6 bases, leaving 13 bases between them. There are 14 residues in the CDR3.